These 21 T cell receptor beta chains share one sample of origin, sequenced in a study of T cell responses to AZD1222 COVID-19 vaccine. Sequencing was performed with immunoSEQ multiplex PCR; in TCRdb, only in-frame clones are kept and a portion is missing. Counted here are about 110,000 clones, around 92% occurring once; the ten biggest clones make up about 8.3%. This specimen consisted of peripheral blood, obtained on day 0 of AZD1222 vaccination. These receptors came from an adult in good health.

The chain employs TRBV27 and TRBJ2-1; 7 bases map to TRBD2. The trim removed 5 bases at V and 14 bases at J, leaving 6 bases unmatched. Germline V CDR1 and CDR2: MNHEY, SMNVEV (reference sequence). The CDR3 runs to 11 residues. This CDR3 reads CASSQGLVEFF. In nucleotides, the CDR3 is TGTGCCAGCAGTCAAGGACTAGTAGAGTTCTTC.

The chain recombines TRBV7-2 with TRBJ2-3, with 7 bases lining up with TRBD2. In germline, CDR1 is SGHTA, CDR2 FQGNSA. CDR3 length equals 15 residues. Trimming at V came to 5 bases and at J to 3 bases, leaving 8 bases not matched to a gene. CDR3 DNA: TGTGCCAGCAGCGAGGTTTGGGGGGGAACAGATACGCAGTATTTT. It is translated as CASSEVWGGTDTQYF.

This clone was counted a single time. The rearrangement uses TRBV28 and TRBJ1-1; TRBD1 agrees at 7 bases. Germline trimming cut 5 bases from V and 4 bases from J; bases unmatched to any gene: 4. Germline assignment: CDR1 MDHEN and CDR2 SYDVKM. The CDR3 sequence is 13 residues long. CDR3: CASSPTGRTEAFF. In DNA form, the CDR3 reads TGTGCCAGCAGTCCGACAGGGCGCACTGAAGCTTTCTTT.

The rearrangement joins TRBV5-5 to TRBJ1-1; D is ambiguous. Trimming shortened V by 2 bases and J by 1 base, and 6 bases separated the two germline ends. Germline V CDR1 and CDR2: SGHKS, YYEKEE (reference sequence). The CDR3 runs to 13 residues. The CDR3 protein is CASSFSRNTEAFF. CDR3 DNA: TGTGCCAGCAGCTTCTCCAGGAACACTGAAGCTTTCTTT.

The CDR3 DNA reads as TGTGCCAGCCGAGGACTAGCGGGCGAAAGGAATGAGCAGTTCTTC. It specifies CASRGLAGERNEQFF. The V gene is TRBV2, the J gene TRBJ2-1, with 11 nucleotides matching TRBD2. The V and J ends lost 8 bases and 7 bases, in that order; junction bases with no gene match: 10. The germline V gene encodes CDR1 SNHLY and CDR2 FYNNEI. The CDR3 has 15 amino acids.

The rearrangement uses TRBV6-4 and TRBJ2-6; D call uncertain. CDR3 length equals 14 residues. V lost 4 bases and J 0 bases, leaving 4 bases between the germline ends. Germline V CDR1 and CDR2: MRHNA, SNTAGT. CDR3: CASSAGSGANVLTF. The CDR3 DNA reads TGTGCCAGCAGTGCGGGCTCTGGGGCCAACGTCCTGACTTTC.

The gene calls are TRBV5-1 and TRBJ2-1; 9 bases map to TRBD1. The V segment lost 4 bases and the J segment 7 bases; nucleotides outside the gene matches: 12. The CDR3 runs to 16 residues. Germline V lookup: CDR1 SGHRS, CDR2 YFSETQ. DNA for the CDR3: TGCGCCAGCAGCCACAGAACAGGGGGCGCGGGTAATGAGCAGTTCTTC. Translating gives CASSHRTGGAGNEQFF.

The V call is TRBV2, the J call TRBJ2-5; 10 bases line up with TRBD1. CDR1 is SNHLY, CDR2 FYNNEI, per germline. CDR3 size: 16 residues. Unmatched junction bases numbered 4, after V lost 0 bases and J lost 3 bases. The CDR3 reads CASSEALGTGEETQYF. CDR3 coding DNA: TGTGCCAGCAGTGAAGCGCTGGGGACAGGGGAAGAGACCCAGTACTTC.

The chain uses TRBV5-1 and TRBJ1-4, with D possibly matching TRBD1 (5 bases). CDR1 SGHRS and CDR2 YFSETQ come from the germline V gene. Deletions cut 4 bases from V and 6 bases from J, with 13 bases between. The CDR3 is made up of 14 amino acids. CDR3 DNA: TGCGCCAGCAGCCCTGAGGGACCCGATGAAAAACTGTTTTTT. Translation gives CASSPEGPDEKLFF.

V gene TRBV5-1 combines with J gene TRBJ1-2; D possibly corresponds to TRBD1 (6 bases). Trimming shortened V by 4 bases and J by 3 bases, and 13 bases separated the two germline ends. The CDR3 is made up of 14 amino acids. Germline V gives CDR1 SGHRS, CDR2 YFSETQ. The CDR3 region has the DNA TGCGCCAGCAGCCCGCGGGGGGCGGACTATGGCTACACCTTC. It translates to CASSPRGADYGYTF. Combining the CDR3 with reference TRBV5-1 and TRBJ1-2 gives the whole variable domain KAGVTQTPRYLIKTRGQQVTLSCSPISGHRSVSWYQQTPGQGLQFLFEYFSETQRNKGNFPGRFSGRQFSNSRSEMNVSTLELGDSALYLCASSPRGADYGYTFGSGTRLTVV.

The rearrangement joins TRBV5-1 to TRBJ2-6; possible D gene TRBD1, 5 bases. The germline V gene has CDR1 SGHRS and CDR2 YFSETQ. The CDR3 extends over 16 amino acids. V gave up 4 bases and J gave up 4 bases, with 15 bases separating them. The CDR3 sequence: CASSQRPWTGANVLTF. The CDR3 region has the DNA TGCGCCAGCAGCCAACGCCCGTGGACAGGGGCCAACGTCCTGACTTTC.

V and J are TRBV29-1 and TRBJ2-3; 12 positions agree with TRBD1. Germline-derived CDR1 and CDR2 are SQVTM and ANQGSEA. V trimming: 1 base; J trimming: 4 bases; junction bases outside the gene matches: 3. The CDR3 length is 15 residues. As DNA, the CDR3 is TGCAGCGTTGAAGGCGGGACAGGGGGCCCAGATACGCAGTATTTT. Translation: CSVEGGTGGPDTQYF.

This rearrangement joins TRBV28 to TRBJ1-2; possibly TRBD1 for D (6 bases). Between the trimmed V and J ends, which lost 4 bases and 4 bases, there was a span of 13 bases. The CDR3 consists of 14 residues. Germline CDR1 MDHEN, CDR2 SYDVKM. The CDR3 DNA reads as TGTGCCAGCAGTTCGACAGGTTTGGGCTATGGCTACACCTTC. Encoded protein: CASSSTGLGYGYTF.

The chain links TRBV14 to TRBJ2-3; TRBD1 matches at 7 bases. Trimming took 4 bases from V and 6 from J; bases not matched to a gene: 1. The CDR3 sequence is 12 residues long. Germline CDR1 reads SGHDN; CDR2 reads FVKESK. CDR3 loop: CASSPTGDTQYF. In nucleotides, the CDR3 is TGTGCCAGCAGCCCGACAGGGGATACGCAGTATTTT.

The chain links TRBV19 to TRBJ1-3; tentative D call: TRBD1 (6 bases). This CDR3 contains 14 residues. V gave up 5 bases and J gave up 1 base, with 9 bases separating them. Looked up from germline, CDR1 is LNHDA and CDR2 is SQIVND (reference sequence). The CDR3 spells CASSLQGSGNTIYF. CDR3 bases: TGTGCCAGTAGTCTACAGGGTTCTGGAAACACCATATATTTT. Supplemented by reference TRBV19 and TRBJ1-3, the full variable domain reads DGGITQSPKYLFRKEGQNVTLSCEQNLNHDAMYWYRQDPGQGLRLIYYSQIVNDFQKGDIAEGYSVSREKKESFPLTVTSAQKNPTAFYLCASSLQGSGNTIYFGEGSWLTVV.

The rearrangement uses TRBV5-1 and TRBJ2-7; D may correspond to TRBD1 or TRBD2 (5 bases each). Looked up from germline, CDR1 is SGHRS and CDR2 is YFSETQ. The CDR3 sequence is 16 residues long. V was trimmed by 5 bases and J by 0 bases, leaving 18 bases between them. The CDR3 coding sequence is TGCGCCAGCAGTGGGGGTCGTCAGACGAGCTCCTACGAGCAGTACTTC. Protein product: CASSGGRQTSSYEQYF. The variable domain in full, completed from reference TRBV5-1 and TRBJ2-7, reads KAGVTQTPRYLIKTRGQQVTLSCSPISGHRSVSWYQQTPGQGLQFLFEYFSETQRNKGNFPGRFSGRQFSNSRSEMNVSTLELGDSALYLCASSGGRQTSSYEQYFGPGTRLTVT.

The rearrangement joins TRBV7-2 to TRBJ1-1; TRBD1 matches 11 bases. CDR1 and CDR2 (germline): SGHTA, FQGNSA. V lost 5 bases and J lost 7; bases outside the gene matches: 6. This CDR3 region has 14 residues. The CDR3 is CASSIGQGAIEAFF. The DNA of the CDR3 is TGTGCCAGCAGCATCGGACAGGGGGCGATTGAAGCTTTCTTT.

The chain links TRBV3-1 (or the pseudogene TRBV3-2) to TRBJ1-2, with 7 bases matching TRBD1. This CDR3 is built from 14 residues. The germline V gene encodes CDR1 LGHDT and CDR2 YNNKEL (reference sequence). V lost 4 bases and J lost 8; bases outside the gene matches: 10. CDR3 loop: CASSRTQGVVGYTF. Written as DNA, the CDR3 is TGTGCCAGCAGCCGCACGCAGGGGGTGGTCGGCTACACCTTC.

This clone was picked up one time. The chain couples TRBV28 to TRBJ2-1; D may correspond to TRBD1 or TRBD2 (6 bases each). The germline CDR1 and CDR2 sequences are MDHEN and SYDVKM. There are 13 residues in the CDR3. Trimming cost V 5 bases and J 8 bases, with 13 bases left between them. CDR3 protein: CASSGLGGHEQFF. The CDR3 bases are TGTGCCAGCAGTGGCTTGGGGGGCCATGAGCAGTTCTTC. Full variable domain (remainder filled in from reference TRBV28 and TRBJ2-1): DVKVTQSSRYLVKRTGEKVFLECVQDMDHENMFWYRQDPGLGLRLIYFSYDVKMKEKGDIPEGYSVSREKKERFSLILESASTNQTSMYLCASSGLGGHEQFFGPGTRLTVL.

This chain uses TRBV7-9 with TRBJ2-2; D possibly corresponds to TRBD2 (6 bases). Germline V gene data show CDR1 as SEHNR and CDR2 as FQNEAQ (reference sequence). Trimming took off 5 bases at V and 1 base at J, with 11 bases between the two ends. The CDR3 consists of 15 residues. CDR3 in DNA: TGTGCCAGCAGCCCCTGGGGGGAGAACACCGGGGAGCTGTTTTTT. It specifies CASSPWGENTGELFF.

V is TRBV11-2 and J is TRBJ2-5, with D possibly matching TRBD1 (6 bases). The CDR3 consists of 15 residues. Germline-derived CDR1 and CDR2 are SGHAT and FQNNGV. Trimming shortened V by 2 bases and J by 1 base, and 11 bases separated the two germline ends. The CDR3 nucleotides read TGTGCCAGCAGCTTAACAGGGAGCTTCCAAGAGACCCAGTACTTC. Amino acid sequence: CASSLTGSFQETQYF.